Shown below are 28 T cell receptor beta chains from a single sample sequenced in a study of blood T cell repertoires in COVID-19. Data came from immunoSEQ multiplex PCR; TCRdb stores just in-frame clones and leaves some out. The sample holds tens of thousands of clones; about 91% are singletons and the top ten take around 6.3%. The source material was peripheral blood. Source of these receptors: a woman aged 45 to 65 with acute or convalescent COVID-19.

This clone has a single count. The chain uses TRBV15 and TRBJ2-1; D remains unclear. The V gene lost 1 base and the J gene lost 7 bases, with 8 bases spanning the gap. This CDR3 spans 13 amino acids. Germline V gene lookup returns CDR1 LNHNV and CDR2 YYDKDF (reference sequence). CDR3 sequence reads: CATSRGSENEQFF. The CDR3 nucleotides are TGTGCCACCAGCAGAGGGTCGGAGAATGAGCAGTTCTTC.

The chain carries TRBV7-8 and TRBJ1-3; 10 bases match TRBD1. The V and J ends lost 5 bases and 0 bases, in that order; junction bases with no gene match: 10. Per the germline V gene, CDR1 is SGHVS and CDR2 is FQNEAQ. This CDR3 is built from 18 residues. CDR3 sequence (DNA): TGTGCCAGCAGCCGTACTCCGGGACAGGGGAACTCTGGAAACACCATATATTTT. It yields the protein CASSRTPGQGNSGNTIYF.

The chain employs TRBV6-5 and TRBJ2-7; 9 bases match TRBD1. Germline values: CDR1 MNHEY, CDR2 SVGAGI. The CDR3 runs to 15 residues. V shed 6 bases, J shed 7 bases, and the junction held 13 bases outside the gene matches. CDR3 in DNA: TGTGCCAGCAGCTCCGGGGGGACAGGGTGGAGGGAGCAGTACTTC. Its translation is CASSSGGTGWREQYF.

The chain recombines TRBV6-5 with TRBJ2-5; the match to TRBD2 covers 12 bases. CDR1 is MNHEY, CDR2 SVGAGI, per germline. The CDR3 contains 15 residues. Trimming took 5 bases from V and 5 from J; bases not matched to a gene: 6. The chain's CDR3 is CASSPSGGAGETQYF. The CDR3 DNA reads TGTGCCAGCAGTCCTAGCGGGGGGGCCGGGGAGACCCAGTACTTC.

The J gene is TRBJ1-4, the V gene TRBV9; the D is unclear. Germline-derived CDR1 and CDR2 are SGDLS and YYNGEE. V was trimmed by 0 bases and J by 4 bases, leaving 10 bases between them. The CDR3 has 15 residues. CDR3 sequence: CASSVGSSNNEKLFF. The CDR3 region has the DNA TGTGCCAGCAGCGTAGGAAGTAGTAATAATGAAAAACTGTTTTTT.

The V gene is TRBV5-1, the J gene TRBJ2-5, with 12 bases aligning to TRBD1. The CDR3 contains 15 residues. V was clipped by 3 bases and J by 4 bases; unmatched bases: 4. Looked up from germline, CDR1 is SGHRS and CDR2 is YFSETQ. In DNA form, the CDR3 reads TGCGCCAGCAGCTGGGGACAGGGGGCGTCAGAGACCCAGTACTTC. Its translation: CASSWGQGASETQYF.

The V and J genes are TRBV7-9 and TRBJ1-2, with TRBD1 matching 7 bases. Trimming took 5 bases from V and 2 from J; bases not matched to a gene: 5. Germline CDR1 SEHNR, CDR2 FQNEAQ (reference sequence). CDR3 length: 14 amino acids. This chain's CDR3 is CASSLTGENYGYTF. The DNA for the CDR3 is TGTGCCAGCAGCCTAACAGGGGAGAACTATGGCTACACCTTC. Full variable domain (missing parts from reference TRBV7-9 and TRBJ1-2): DTGVSQNPRHKITKRGQNVTFRCDPISEHNRLYWYRQTLGQGPEFLTYFQNEAQLEKSRLLSDRFSAERPKGSFSTLEIQRTEQGDSAMYLCASSLTGENYGYTFGSGTRLTVV.

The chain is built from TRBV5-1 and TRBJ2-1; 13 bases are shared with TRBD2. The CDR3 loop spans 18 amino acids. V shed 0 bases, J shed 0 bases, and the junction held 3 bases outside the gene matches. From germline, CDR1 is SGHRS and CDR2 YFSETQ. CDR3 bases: TGCGCCAGCAGCTTGGTGACTAGCGGGGGGCCCTCCTACAATGAGCAGTTCTTC. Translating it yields CASSLVTSGGPSYNEQFF.

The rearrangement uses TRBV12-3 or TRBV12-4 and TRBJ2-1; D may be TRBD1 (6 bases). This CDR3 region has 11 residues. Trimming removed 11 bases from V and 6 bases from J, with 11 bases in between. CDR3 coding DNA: TGTGCCTTGGGGGCTCCCAATGAGCAGTTCTTC. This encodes CALGAPNEQFF.

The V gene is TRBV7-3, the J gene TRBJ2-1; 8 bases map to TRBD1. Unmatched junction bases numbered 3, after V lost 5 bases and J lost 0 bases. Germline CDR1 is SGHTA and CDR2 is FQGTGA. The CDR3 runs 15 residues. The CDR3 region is CASSPTGGSYNEQFF. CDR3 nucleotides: TGTGCCAGCAGCCCAACAGGGGGCTCCTACAATGAGCAGTTCTTC.

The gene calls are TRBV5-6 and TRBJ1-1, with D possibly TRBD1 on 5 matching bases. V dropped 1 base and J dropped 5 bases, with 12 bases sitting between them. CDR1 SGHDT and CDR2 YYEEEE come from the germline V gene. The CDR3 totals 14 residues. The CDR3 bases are TGTGCCAGCAGCTTGCGGGGGTGGAAGACTGAAGCTTTCTTT. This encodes CASSLRGWKTEAFF.

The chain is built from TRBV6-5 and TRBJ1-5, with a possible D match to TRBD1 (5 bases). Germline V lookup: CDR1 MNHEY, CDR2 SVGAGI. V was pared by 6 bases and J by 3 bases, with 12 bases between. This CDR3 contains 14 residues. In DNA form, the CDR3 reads TGTGCCAGCAGGTATCTAGGGGCCAATCAGCCCCAGCATTTT. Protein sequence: CASRYLGANQPQHF.

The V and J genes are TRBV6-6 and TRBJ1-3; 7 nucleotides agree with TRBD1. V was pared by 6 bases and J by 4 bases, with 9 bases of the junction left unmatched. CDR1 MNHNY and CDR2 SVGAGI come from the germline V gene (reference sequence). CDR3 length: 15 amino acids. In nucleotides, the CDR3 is TGTGCCAGCAGACCTGAACCGGGACAGGGAAACACCATATATTTT. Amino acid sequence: CASRPEPGQGNTIYF.

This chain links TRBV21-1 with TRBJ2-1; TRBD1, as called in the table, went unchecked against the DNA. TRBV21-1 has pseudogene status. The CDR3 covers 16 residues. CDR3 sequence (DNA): TGTGCCAGCAGAATTTCATTCGACAGGGTCCACAATGAGCAGTTCTTC. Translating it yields CASRISFDRVHNEQFF.

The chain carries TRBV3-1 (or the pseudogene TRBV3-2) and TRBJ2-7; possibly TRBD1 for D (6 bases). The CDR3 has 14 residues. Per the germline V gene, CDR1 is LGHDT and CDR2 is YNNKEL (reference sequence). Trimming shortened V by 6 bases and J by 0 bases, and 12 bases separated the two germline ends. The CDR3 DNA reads TGTGCCAGCAGACCTGGACAGAGCTCCTACGAGCAGTACTTC. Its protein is CASRPGQSSYEQYF.

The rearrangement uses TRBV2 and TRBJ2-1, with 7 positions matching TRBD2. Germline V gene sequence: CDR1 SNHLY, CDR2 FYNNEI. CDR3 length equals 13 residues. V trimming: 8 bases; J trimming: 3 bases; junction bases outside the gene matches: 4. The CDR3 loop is CASARTSYNEQFF. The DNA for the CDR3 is TGTGCCAGCGCGCGGACTAGCTACAATGAGCAGTTCTTC.

CDR3 loop: CASLDTTGGSGNTIYF. The CDR3 nucleotides read TGTGCCAGCCTGGATACGACAGGGGGCTCTGGAAACACCATATATTTT. The J gene is TRBJ1-3, the V gene TRBV6-6; TRBD1 agrees at 9 bases. Germline V gives CDR1 MNHNY, CDR2 SVGAGI (reference sequence). V was pared by 8 bases and J by 0 bases, with 8 bases of the junction left unmatched. This CDR3 comprises 16 residues.

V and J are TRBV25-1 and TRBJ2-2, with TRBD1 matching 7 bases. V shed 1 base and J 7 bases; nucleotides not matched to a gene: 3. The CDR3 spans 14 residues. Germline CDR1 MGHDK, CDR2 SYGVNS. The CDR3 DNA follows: TGTGCCAGCAGTGAATCAGGGGGTAGCGGGGAGCTGTTTTTT. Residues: CASSESGGSGELFF.

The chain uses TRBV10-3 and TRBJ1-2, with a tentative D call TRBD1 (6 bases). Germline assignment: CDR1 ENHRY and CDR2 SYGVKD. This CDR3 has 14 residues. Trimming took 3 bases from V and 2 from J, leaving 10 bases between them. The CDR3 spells CAISDSTGNYGYTF. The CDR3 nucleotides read TGTGCCATCAGTGACTCTACAGGGAACTATGGCTACACCTTC.

This CDR3 is CASVWAGGQPQHF. CDR3 in DNA: TGTGCCAGCGTTTGGGCGGGGGGTCAGCCCCAGCATTTT. This chain uses TRBV2 with TRBJ1-5; D may be TRBD1 (5 bases). The CDR3 loop spans 13 amino acids. The V end lost 8 bases, the J end lost 6 bases, and 14 bases lay between the germline ends. Germline V lookup: CDR1 SNHLY, CDR2 FYNNEI.

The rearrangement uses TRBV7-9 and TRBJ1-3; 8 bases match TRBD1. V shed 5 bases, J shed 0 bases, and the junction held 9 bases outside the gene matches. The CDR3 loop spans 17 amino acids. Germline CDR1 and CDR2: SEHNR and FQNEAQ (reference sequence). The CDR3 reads CASSVGQGASSGNTIYF. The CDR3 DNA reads TGTGCCAGCAGCGTAGGACAGGGCGCCAGCTCTGGAAACACCATATATTTT.

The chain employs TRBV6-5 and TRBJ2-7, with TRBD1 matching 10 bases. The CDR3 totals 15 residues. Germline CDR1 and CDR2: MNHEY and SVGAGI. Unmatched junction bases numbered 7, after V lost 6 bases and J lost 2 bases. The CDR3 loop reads CASRKGTGVAYEQYF. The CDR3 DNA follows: TGTGCCAGCAGGAAGGGGACAGGGGTAGCCTACGAGCAGTACTTC.

CDR3 sequence reads: CASRYRTSLRADEQFF. In DNA, the CDR3 is TGTGCCAGCAGGTACAGGACAAGTCTTCGCGCCGATGAGCAGTTCTTC. The V gene is TRBV6-2 or TRBV6-3, the J gene TRBJ2-1; D might be TRBD1 (5 bases). V was cut by 6 bases and J by 8 bases, with 23 bases left in between. This CDR3 has 16 amino acids. CDR1 is MNHEY and CDR2 is SVGEGT in the germline V gene.

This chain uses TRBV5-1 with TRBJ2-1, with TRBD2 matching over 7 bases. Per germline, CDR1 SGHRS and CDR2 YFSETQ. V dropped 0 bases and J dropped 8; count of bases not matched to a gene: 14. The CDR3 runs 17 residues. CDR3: CASSLAVELALIDEQFF. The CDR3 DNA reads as TGCGCCAGCAGCTTGGCCGTAGAACTAGCGCTCATCGATGAGCAGTTCTTC. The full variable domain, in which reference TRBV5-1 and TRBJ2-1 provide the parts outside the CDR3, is KAGVTQTPRYLIKTRGQQVTLSCSPISGHRSVSWYQQTPGQGLQFLFEYFSETQRNKGNFPGRFSGRQFSNSRSEMNVSTLELGDSALYLCASSLAVELALIDEQFFGPGTRLTVL.

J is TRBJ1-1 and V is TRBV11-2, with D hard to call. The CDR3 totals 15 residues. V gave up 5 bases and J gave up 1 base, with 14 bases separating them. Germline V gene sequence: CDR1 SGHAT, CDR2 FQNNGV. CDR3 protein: CASSPAGSPNTEAFF. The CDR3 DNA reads TGTGCCAGCAGCCCTGCGGGGTCTCCGAACACTGAAGCTTTCTTT.

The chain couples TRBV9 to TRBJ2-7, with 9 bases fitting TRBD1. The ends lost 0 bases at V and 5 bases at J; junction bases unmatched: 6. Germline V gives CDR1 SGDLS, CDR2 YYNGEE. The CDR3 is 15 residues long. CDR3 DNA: TGTGCCAGCAGCGTAGAAGGACAGGGGTTCAACGAGCAGTACTTC. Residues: CASSVEGQGFNEQYF.

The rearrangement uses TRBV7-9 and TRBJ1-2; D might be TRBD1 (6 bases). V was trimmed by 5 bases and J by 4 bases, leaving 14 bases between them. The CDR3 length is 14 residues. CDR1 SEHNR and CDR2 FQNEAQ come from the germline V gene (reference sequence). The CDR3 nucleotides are TGTGCCAGCAGCCTAACCACAGGGACCTATGGCTACACCTTC. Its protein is CASSLTTGTYGYTF.

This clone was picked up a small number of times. CDR3 sequence (DNA): TGTGCCAGCAGTGAAAGGAGACAGGTGGGTTCACCCCTCCACTTT. Translated: CASSERRQVGSPLHF. The V call is TRBV6-1, the J call TRBJ1-6, with D possibly matching TRBD1 (6 bases). CDR3 length: 15 amino acids. The germline CDR1 and CDR2 sequences are MNHNS and SASEGT. The V end was cut by 2 bases, the J end by 9 bases, with 14 bases between.